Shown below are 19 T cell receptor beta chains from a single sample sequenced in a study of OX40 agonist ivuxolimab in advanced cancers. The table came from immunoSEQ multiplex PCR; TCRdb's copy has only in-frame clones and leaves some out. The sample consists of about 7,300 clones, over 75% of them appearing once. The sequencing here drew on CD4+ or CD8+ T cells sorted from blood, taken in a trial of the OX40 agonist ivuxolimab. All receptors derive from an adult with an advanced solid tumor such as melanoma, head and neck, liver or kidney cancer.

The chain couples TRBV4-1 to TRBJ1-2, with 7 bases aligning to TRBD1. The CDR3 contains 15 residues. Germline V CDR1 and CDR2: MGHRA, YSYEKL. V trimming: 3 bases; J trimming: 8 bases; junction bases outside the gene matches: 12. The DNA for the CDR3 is TGCGCCAGCAGCCAGTCCCTATACGACAGGGACGGCTACACCTTC. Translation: CASSQSLYDRDGYTF.

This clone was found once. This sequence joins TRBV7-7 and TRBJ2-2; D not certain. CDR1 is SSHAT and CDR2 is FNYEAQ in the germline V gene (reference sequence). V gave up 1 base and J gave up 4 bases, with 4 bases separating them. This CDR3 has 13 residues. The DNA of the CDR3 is TGTGCCAGCAGCTTAGAGAGCACCGGGGAGCTGTTTTTT. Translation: CASSLESTGELFF.

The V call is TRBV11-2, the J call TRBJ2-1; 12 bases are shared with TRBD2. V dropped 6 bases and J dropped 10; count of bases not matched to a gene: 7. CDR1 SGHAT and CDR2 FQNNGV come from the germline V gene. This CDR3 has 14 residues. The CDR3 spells CASRSGLAGQEQFF. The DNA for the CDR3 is TGTGCCAGCAGATCCGGACTAGCGGGGCAAGAGCAGTTCTTC.

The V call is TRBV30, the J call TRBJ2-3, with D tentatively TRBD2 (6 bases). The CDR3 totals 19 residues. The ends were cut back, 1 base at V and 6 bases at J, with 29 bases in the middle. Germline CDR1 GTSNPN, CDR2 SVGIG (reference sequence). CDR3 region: CAWSANNGGVDDFIDTQYF. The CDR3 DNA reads TGTGCCTGGAGTGCCAACAATGGCGGGGTGGACGATTTCATCGATACGCAGTATTTT.

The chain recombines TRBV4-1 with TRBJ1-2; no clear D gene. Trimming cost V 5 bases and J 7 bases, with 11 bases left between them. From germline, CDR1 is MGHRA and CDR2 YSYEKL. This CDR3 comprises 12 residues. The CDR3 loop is CASSSQVSGYTF. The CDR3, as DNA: TGCGCCAGCAGCTCCCAAGTTTCTGGCTACACCTTC.

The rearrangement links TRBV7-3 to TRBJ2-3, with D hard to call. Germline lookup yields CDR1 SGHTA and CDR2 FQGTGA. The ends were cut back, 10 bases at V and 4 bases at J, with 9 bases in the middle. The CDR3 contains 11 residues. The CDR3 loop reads CANPPPDTQYF. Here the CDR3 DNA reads TGTGCCAACCCACCCCCAGATACGCAGTATTTT. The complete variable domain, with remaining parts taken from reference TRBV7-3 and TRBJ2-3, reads GAGVSQTPSNKVTEKGKYVELRCDPISGHTALYWYRQSLGQGPEFLIYFQGTGAADDSGLPNDRFFAVRPEGSVSTLKIQRTERGDSAVYLCANPPPDTQYFGPGTRLTVL.

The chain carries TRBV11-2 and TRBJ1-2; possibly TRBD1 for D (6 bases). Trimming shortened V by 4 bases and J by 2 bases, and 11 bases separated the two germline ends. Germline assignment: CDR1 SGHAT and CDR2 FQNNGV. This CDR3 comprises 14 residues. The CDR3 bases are TGTGCCAGCAGCTCTGGACAGCTAAACTATGGCTACACCTTC. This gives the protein CASSSGQLNYGYTF.

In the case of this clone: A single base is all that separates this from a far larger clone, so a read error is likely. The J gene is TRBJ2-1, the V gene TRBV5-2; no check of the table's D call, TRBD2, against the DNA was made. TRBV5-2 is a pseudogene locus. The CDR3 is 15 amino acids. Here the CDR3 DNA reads TGTGCCAGCAGCTATCTAGCGGGGGGGAACAATGAGCAGTTCTTC. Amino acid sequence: CASSYLAGGNNEQFF.

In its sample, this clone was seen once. CDR3 DNA sequence: TGTGCCAGCAGTTACGCGACAGCACGTACCTTC. Translated: CASSYATARTF. J is TRBJ1-2 and V is TRBV28, with D tentatively TRBD1 (5 bases). Trimming left V 4 bases short and J 14 bases short, with 14 bases between. This CDR3 is 11 amino acids long. Per germline, CDR1 MDHEN and CDR2 SYDVKM.

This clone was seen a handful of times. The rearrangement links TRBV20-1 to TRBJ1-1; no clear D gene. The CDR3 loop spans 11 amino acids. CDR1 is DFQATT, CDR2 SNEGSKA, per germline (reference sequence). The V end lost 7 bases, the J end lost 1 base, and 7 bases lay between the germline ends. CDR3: CSVIANTEAFF. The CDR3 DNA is TGCAGTGTAATAGCGAACACTGAAGCTTTCTTT.

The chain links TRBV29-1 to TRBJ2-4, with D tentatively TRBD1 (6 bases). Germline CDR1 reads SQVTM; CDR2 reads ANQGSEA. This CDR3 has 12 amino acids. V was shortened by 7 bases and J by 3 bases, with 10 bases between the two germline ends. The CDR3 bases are TGCAGCGCTGGACAGATCAAAAACATTCAGTACTTC. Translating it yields CSAGQIKNIQYF.

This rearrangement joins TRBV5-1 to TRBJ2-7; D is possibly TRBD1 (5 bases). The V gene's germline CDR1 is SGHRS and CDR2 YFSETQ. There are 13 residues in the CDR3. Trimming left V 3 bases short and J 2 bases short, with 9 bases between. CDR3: CASSYDRAYEQYF. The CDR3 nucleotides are TGCGCCAGCAGCTACGACAGAGCCTACGAGCAGTACTTC.

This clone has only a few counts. This chain's CDR3 is CASSVGGNTEAFF. The CDR3 coding sequence is TGTGCCAGTAGTGTGGGTGGGAACACTGAAGCTTTCTTT. The chain recombines TRBV19 with TRBJ1-1, with D hard to call. Germline V gene data show CDR1 as LNHDA and CDR2 as SQIVND (reference sequence). The CDR3 loop spans 13 amino acids. Trimming took off 5 bases at V and 1 base at J, with 8 bases between the two ends. Looking up the rest from reference TRBV19 and TRBJ1-1 gives the full variable domain: DGGITQSPKYLFRKEGQNVTLSCEQNLNHDAMYWYRQDPGQGLRLIYYSQIVNDFQKGDIAEGYSVSREKKESFPLTVTSAQKNPTAFYLCASSVGGNTEAFFGQGTRLTVV.

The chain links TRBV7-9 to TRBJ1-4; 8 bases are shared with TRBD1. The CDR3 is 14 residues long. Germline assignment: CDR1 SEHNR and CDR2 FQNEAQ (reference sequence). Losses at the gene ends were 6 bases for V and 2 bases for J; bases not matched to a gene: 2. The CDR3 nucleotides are TGTGCCAGCAGTAGGACAGGGACTAATGAAAAACTGTTTTTT. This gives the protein CASSRTGTNEKLFF.

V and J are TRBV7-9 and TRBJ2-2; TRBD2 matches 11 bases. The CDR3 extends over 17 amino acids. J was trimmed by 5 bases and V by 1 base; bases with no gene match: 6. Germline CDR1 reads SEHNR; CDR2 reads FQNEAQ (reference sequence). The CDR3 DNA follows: TGTGCCAGCAGCTTAGGTCTAGCGGGGGGCCGGACCGGGGAGCTGTTTTTT. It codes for CASSLGLAGGRTGELFF.

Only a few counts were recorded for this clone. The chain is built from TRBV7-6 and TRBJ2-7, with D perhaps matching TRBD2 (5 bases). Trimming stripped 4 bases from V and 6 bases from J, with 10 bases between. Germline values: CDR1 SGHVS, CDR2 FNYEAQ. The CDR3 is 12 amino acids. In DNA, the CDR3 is TGTGCCAGCAGCTCTAGAGGACTCGAGCAGTACTTC. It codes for CASSSRGLEQYF.

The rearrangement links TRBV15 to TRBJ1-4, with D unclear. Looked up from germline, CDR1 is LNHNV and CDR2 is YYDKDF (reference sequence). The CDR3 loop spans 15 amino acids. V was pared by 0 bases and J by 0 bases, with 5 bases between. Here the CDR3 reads CATSRDVSTNEKLFF. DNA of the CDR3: TGTGCCACCAGCAGAGACGTATCAACTAATGAAAAACTGTTTTTT.

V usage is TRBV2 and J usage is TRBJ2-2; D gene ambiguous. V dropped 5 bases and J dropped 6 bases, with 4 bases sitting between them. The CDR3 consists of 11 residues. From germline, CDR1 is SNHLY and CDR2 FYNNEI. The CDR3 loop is CASSLPGELFF. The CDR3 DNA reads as TGTGCCAGCAGTCTTCCCGGGGAGCTGTTTTTT.

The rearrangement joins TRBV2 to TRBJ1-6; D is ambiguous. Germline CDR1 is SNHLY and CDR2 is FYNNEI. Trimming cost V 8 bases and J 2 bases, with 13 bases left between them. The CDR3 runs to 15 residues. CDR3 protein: CASLPNVAYNSPLHF. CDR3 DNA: TGTGCCAGCTTACCAAATGTCGCCTATAATTCACCCCTCCACTTT.